This T cell receptor beta chain was observed in a study of spatial heterogeneity in lung cancer. Study results and limitations: Ubiquitous, expanded tumor-derived TCRs were more frequently observed in blood at resection than at follow-up.

The V and J ends lost 8 bases and 3 bases respectively, with 19 bases between them. The CDR3 loop spans 16 amino acids. Germline V gives CDR1 SEHNR, CDR2 FQNEAQ (reference sequence). Each TCR cDNA molecule carried a unique molecular identifier. A single record per CDR3 protein comes from TCRdb applying MiXCR to the 5' RACE reads. This table has about 36,000 distinct CDR3 sequences, about 7.2% appearing once. Indicated time point: sample taken at primary tumor resection. Whole RNA came from tumor, nontumor lung or frozen PBMC and was sequenced without being sorted. In regard to this clonotype: Its specificity is not known.

The clonotype comes from a female donor with early-stage non-small cell lung cancer. The sample here was PBMCs, taken at surgery. This chain uses TRBV7-9 with TRBJ2-2; D possibly corresponds to TRBD2 (6 bases). The CDR3 sequence: CASGPGLHLHTGELFF. The CDR3 DNA sequence: TGTGCCAGCGGACCGGGACTCCACCTCCACACCGGGGAGCTGTTTTTT.